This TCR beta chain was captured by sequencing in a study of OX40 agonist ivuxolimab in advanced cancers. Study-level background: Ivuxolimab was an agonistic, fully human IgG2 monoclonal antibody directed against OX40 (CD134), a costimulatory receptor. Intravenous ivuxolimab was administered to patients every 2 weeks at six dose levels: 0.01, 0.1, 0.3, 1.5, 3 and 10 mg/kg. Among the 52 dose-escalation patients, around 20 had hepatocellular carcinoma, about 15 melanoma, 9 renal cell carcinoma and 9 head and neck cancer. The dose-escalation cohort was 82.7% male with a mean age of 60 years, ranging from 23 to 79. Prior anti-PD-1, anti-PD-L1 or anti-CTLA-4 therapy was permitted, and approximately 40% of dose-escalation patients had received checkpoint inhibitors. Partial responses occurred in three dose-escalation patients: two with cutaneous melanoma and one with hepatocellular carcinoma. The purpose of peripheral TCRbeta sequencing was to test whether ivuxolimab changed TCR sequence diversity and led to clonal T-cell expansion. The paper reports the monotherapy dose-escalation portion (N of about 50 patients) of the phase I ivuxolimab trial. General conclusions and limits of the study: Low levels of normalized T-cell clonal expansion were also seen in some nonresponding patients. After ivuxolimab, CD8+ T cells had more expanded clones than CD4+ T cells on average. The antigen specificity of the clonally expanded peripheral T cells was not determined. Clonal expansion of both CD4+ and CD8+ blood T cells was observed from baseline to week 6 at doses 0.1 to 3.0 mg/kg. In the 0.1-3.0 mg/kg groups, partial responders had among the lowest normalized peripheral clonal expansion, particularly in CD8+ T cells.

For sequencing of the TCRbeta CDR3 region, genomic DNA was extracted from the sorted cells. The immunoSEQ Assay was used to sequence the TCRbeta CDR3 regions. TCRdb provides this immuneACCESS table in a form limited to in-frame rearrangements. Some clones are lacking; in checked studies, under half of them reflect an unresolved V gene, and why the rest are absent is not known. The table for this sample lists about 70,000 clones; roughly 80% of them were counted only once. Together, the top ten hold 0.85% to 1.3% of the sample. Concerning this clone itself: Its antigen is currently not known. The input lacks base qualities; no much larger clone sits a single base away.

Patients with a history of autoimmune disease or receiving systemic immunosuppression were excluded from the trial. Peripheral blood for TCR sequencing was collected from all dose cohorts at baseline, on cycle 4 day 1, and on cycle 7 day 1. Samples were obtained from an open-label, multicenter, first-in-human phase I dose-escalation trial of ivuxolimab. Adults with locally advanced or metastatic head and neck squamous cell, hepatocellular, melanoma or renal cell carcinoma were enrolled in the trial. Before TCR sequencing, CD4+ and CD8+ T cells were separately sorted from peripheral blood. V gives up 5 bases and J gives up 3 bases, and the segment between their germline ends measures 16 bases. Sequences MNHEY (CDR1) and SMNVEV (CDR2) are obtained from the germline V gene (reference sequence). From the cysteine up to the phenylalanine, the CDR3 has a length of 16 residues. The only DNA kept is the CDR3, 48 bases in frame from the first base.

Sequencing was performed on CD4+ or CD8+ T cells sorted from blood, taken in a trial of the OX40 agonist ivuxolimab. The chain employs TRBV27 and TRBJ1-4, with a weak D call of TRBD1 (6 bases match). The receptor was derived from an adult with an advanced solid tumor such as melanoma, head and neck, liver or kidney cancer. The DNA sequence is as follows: TGTGCCAGCAGTCCGTGGGGGGGCATTGCTAATGAAAAACTGTTTTTT. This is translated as CASSPWGGIANEKLFF.